The T cell receptor (beta chain) described here comes from a study of T cell repertoires in cytomegalovirus infection. Study in general: Both CMV infection and a matching HLA type were indicated by public TCR beta signatures.

This clonotype was recorded at least ten times. The germline CDR1 and CDR2 sequences are MDHEN and SYDVKM. V was cut by 5 bases and J by 6 bases, with 16 bases left in between. This CDR3 spans 14 amino acids. Using its own MiXCR run on the reads, TCRdb lists one record per CDR3 protein. The profile shows around 120,000 distinct CDR3 sequences, 7% to 9.5% of them singletons. The sequenced sample consisted of PBMCs. This rearrangement joins TRBV28 to TRBJ1-2; D gene ambiguous. This receptor was identified in a human donor in good health (CMV status not recorded). Some clones in this sample may be carry-over from other donors' samples. The CDR3 coding sequence is TGTGCCAGCAGTCCCCCGCAGGAGCCTAATGGCTACACCTTC. Its translation is CASSPPQEPNGYTF.